A selection of T cell receptor beta chains follows, all from one sample in a study of cytomegalovirus exposure and HLA in healthy donors. Clones were read by immunoSEQ multiplex PCR, and TCRdb kept only the in-frame ones, dropping some. The data show about 70,000 clones, 85% to 90% seen once. The sequenced material came from PBMCs. These receptors all come from a young woman in good health and CMV-seropositive. Both conserved end residues are trimmed from each CDR3.

j_call v_call cdr3_aa
TRBJ1-3 TRBV19 ASEVESGNTIY
TRBJ1-4 TRBV21-1 ASSPRTAELEKLF
TRBJ2-2 TRBV9 ASSVAWTGGTGELF
TRBJ1-2 TRBV14 ASSLEGGYT
TRBJ2-1 TRBV9 ASSEGGVEQF
TRBJ2-7 TRBV4-1 ASSQGLLAGDGLKQY
TRBJ2-1 TRBV7-8 ASSLVGRDLGGEQF
TRBJ2-3 TRBV11-2 ASSSRPGGRAEDTQY
TRBJ2-7 TRBV4-2 ASRDNSGSSYEQY
TRBJ2-5 TRBV7-7 ASSRRLAGGETQY
TRBJ2-1 TRBV29-1 SVGSGRTYNEQF
TRBJ1-5 TRBV5-1 ASSLWGGSNQPQH
TRBJ2-5 TRBV5-4 ASSLGWGGMETQY
TRBJ2-2 TRBV7-6 ASSLGDYLGTGELF
TRBJ2-1 TRBV5-1 ASSLAWTGGTYNEQF
TRBJ2-7 TRBV5-1 ASSLGQGAYEQY
TRBJ2-5 TRBV2 ASKVGTGQTGETQY
TRBJ2-7 TRBV7-9 ASSLVGAGVNEQY
TRBJ1-4 TRBV14 ASSLLTGGQEKLF
TRBJ2-7 TRBV15 ATSREQPPGEQY
TRBJ2-1 TRBV25-1 ASSGVTYNEQF
TRBJ2-7 TRBV5-6 ASSPLQGYSYEQY
TRBJ2-7 TRBV6-5 ASSYSTTGGGYEQY
TRBJ2-1 TRBV19 ASSPGTGNFYNEQF
TRBJ2-4 TRBV9 ASSVGEREINIQY
TRBJ2-1 TRBV11-2 ASSLDFGTSGRTGEQF
TRBJ2-5 TRBV10-2 ASSELSRQWETQY
TRBJ2-1 TRBV29-1 SGGLGGINEQF
TRBJ1-2 TRBV9 ASSVVDLVDWHGYT
TRBJ1-3 TRBV2 ASRQSSGNTIY
TRBJ2-1 TRBV5-5 ASSLATNEQF
TRBJ2-1 TRBV5-1 ASSLILAGESYNEQF
TRBJ2-1 TRBV27 ASSLFFSDEQF
TRBJ2-6 TRBV5-4 ASSLGTVPRVEGANVLT
TRBJ1-1 TRBV30 AWSVLRATEAF
TRBJ2-7 TRBV10-3 AISESFGQIVEQY
TRBJ1-1 TRBV5-6 ASTTGTALNTEAF
TRBJ2-1 TRBV5-1 ATGLAGGDEQF
TRBJ2-5 TRBV10-2 ASSRSGLQQETQY
TRBJ1-4 TRBV28 ASSLSIEKLF
TRBJ2-3 TRBV5-8 ASTPWTSGTDTQY
TRBJ1-1 TRBV11-2 ASSLGGWGGTEAF
TRBJ2-3 TRBV15 ATSRGVAGWEDTQY
TRBJ2-1 TRBV9 ASSGSHGYNEQF
TRBJ2-3 TRBV18 ASSRDRGTDTQY
TRBJ1-1 TRBV27 ASSLSLGTANTEAF
TRBJ2-3 TRBV7-3 ASSTAPGLAGGTHTDTQY
TRBJ1-1 TRBV28 ASSLGGFGGEAF
TRBJ2-1 TRBV6-5 ASSYSNVGVNEQF
TRBJ2-7 TRBV5-1 ASSLRQPPYEQY
. TRBV27 ASAQGDRVEQY
. TRBV11-1 ASSLRQGSYEQY
TRBJ1-3 TRBV7-7 ASSLGPSSGNTIY
TRBJ2-1 TRBV7-9 ASSLLRGAGSIRGNEQF
TRBJ2-5 TRBV5-1 ASSLGTSGSSGHKETQY
TRBJ1-1 TRBV5-1 ASSYAGLEAEAF
TRBJ2-1 TRBV19 ASSSQREIDEQF
TRBJ2-5 TRBV5-1 ASKTLAGGNQETQY
TRBJ1-4 TRBV9 ASSEGGGANREKLF